This T cell receptor beta chain was identified in a study of somatic mutations in cytotoxic T cells in rheumatoid arthritis. In germline, CDR1 is LNHDA, CDR2 SQIVND (reference sequence). V shed 5 bases and J shed 2 bases, with 12 bases lying between them. The CDR3 totals 14 residues. TCRdb's copy holds only in-frame clones and misses some; the assay was immunoSEQ multiplex PCR. This sample has roughly 9,700 clones; over 75% occur once, and the top ten carry 15% to 20%. The chain carries TRBV19 and TRBJ1-1, with D tentatively TRBD1 (6 bases). This receptor was obtained from a woman between 50 and 59 years old in good health. The sequenced sample consisted of CD8+ T cells sorted from blood. The CDR3 sequence: CASSGQSANTEAFF. In DNA, the CDR3 is TGTGCCAGTAGTGGACAGTCCGCTAACACTGAAGCTTTCTTT.